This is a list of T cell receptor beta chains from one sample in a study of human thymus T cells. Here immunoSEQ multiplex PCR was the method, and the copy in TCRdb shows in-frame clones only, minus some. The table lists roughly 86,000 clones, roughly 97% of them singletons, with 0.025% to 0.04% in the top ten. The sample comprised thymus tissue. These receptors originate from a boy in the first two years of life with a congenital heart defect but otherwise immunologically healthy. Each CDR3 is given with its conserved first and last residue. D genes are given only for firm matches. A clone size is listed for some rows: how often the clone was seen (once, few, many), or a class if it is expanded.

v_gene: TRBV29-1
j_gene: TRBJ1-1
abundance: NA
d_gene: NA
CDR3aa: CSALSTGDTEAFF
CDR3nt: TGCAGCGCCCTCTCGACAGGCGACACTGAAGCTTTCTTT

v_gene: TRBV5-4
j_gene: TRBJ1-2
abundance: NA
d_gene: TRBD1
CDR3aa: CASRPLPGQGIGGYTF
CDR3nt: TGTGCCAGCAGGCCCTTACCGGGACAGGGGATAGGTGGCTACACCTTC

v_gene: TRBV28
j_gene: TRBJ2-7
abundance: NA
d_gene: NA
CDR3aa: CASSFVGDASYEQYF
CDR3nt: TGTGCCAGCAGTTTTGTCGGGGACGCCTCCTACGAGCAGTACTTC

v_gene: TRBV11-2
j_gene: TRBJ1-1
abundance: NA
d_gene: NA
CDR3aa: CASSQITHGRANTEAFF
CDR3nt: TGTGCCAGCAGCCAAATAACTCACGGGAGGGCGAACACTGAAGCTTTCTTT

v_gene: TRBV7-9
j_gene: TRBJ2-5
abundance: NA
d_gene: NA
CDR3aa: CASSLQGRETAQYF
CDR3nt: TGTGCCAGCAGCTTACAGGGCAGGGAGACGGCCCAGTACTTC

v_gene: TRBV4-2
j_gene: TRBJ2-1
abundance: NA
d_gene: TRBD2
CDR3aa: CASSQASGWKPLSSYNEQFF
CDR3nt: TGTGCCAGCAGCCAGGCTAGCGGATGGAAACCCCTGAGCTCCTACAATGAGCAGTTCTTC

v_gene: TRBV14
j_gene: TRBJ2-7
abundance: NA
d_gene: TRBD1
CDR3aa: CASSPGTGGFYEQYF
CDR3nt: TGTGCCAGCAGCCCCGGGACAGGGGGCTTCTACGAGCAGTACTTC

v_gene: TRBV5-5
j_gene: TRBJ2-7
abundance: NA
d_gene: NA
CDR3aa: CASSFSGTSYSYEQYF
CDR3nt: TGTGCCAGCAGCTTCTCTGGGACATCCTACTCCTACGAGCAGTACTTC

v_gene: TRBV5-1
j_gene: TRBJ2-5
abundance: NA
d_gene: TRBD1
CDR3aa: CASSLGRTGEVETQYF
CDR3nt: TGCGCCAGCAGCTTGGGCCGGACAGGGGAAGTAGAGACCCAGTACTTC

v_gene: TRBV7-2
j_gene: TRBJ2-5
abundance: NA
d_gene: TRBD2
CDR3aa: CASSLSGTSGLRGETQYF
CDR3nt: TGTGCCAGCAGCCTCTCCGGGACTAGCGGGCTCCGGGGAGAGACCCAGTACTTC

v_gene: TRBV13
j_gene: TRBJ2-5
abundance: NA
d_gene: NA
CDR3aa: CASSRGGEETQYF
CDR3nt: TGTGCCAGCAGCCGGGGAGGAGAGGAGACCCAGTACTTC

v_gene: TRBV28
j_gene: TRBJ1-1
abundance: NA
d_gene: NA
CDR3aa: CASSLSMATGQWKNTEAFF
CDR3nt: TGTGCCAGCAGTTTATCAATGGCGACCGGACAGTGGAAGAACACTGAAGCTTTCTTT

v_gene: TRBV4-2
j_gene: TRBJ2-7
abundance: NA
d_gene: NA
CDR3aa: CASSQDPFWEQYF
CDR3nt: TGTGCCAGCAGCCAAGATCCTTTCTGGGAGCAGTACTTC

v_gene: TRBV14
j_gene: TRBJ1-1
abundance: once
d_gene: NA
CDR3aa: CASSQVLRGYTEAFF
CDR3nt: TGTGCCAGCAGCCAAGTACTCAGGGGATACACTGAAGCTTTCTTT

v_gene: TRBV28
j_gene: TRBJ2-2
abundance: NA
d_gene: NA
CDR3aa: CASSLGVVTGELFF
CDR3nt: TGTGCCAGCAGCCTGGGGGTTGTCACCGGGGAGCTGTTTTTT

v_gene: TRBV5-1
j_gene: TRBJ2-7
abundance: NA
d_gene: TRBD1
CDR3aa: CASRLDRGSSYEQYF
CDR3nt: TGCGCCAGCAGGTTGGACAGGGGAAGCTCCTACGAGCAGTACTTC

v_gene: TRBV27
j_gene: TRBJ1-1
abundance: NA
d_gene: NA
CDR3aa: CASRKQGERDTEAFF
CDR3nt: TGTGCCAGCAGGAAACAGGGAGAGAGGGACACTGAAGCTTTCTTT

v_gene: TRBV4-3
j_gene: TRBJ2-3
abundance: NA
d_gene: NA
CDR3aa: CASSQVGREADTQYF
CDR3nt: TGCGCCAGCAGCCAAGTGGGAAGAGAGGCAGATACGCAGTATTTT

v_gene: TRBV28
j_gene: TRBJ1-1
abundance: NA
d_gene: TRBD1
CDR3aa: CASSWDRQGYTEAFF
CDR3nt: TGTGCCAGCAGTTGGGATAGACAGGGTTACACTGAAGCTTTCTTT

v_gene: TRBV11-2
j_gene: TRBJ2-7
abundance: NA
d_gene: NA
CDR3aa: CASSRRDKPSYEQYF
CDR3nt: TGTGCCAGCAGCCGCCGGGACAAGCCTTCCTACGAGCAGTACTTC

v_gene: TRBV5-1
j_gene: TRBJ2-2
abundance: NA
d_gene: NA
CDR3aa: CASSETNTGELFF
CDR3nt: TGCGCCAGCAGTGAGACGAACACCGGGGAGCTGTTTTTT

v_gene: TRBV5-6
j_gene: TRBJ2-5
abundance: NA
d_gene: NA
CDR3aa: CASSQVTRRETQYF
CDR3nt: TGTGCCAGCAGCCAGGTCACAAGACGGGAGACCCAGTACTTC

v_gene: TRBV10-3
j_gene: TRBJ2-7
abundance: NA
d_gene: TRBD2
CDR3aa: CAISGRGTSGTYEQYF
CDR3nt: TGTGCCATCAGTGGTAGGGGGACTAGCGGTACCTACGAGCAGTACTTC

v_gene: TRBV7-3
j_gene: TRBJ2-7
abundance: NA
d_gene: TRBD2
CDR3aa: CASSQDTGGASHEQYF
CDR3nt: TGTGCCAGCAGCCAAGATACGGGAGGGGCATCCCACGAGCAGTACTTC

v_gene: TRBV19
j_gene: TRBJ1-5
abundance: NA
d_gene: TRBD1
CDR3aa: CASSLLGQGSLTDQPQHF
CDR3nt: TGTGCCAGTAGTCTACTAGGACAGGGGAGTTTGACTGATCAGCCCCAGCATTTT

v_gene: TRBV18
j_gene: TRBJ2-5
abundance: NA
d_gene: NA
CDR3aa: CASSPVGEEETQYF
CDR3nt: TGTGCCAGCTCACCAGTGGGAGAAGAAGAGACCCAGTACTTC

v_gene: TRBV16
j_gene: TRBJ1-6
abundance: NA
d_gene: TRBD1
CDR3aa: CASSQSGRGHSPLHF
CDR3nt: TGTGCCAGCAGCCAATCTGGCAGGGGGCATTCACCCCTCCACTTT

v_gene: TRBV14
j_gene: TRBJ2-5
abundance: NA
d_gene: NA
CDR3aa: CASSQEGGGTPRETQYF
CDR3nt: TGTGCCAGCAGCCAAGAGGGGGGCGGGACCCCCCGGGAGACCCAGTACTTC

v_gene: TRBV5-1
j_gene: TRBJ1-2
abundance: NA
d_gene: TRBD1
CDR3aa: CASSPSGLEGARSYGYTF
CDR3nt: TGCGCCAGCAGCCCGTCTGGGTTGGAGGGGGCGAGGAGCTATGGCTACACCTTC

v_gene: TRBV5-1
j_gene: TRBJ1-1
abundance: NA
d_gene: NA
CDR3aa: CASSSTSGVMNTEAFF
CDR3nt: TGCGCCAGCAGCTCCACCAGCGGGGTGATGAACACTGAAGCTTTCTTT

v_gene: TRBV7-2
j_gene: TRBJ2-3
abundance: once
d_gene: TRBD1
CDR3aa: CASSLECPTWGQLTDTQYF
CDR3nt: TGTGCCAGCAGCTTAGAATGTCCCACGTGGGGACAGCTCACAGATACGCAGTATTTT

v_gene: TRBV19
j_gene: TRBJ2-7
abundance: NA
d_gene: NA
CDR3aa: CASSPQRYRARGSYEQYF
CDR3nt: TGTGCCAGTAGTCCTCAGAGGTACAGGGCGCGGGGGTCCTACGAGCAGTACTTC

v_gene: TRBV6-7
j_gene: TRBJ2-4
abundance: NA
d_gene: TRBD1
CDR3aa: CASSLHATGNDKNIQYF
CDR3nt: TGTGCCAGCAGTCTCCACGCGACAGGGAATGACAAAAACATTCAGTACTTC

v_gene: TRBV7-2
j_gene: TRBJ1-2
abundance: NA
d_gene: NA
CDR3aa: CASSLSYRGRVYGYTF
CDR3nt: TGTGCCAGCAGCCTAAGTTACCGGGGCCGTGTCTATGGCTACACCTTC

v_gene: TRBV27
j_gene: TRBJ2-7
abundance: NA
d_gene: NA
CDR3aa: CASRGKSYEQYF
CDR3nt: TGTGCCAGCCGGGGGAAGTCCTACGAGCAGTACTTC

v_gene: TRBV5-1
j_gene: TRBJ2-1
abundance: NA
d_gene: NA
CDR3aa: CASSPLLYYNEQFF
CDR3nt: TGCGCCAGCAGCCCACTGTTATACTACAATGAGCAGTTCTTC

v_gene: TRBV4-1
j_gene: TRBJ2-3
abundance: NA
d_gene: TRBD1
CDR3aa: CASSLRQGAGDTQYF
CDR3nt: TGCGCCAGCAGCCTAAGACAGGGGGCGGGAGATACGCAGTATTTT

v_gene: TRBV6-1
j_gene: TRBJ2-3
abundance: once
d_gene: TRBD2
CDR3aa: CASSELAGGVTDTQYF
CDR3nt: TGTGCCAGCAGTGAATTGGCGGGAGGCGTCACAGATACGCAGTATTTT

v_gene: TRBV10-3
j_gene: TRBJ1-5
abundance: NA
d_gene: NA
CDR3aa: CAINGGGPYSNQPQHF
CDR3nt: TGTGCCATCAATGGAGGGGGTCCTTATAGCAATCAGCCCCAGCATTTT

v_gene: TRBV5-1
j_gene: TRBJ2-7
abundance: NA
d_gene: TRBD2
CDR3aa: CASSPPPGRGYYEQYF
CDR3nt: TGCGCCAGCAGCCCTCCCCCGGGGAGGGGTTACTACGAGCAGTACTTC

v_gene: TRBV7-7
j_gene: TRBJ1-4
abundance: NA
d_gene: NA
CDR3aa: CASSSQGEKLFF
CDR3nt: TGTGCTAGCAGCTCACAGGGCGAAAAACTGTTTTTT

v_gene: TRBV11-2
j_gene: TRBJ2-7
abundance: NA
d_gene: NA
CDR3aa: CASSFALANEQYF
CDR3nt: TGTGCCAGCAGCTTCGCACTAGCAAACGAGCAGTACTTC

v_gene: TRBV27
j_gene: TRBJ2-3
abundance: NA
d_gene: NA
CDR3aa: CASSNGAKDTQYF
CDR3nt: TGTGCCAGCAGTAATGGGGCCAAAGATACGCAGTATTTT

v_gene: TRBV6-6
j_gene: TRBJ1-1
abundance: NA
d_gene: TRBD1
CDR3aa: CASSYTGQVHAEAFF
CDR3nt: TGTGCCAGCAGTTACACCGGACAGGTCCACGCTGAAGCTTTCTTT

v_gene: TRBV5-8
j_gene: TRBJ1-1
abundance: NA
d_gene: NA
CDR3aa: CASSFRAMNTEAFF
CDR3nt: TGTGCCAGCAGCTTCCGGGCGATGAACACTGAAGCTTTCTTT

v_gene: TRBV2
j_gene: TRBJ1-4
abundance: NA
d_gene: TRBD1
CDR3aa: CASSGRTGNEKLFF
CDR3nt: TGTGCCAGCAGTGGCCGGACAGGAAATGAAAAACTGTTTTTT

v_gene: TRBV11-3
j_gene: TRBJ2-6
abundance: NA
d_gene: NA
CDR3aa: CASSSPISSGANVLTF
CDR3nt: TGTGCCAGCAGCTCCCCTATTAGCTCTGGGGCCAACGTCCTGACTTTC

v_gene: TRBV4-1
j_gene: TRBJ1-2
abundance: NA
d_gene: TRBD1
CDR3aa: CASSLRISTQGAHGYTF
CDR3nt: TGCGCCAGCAGCCTGCGAATCTCTACCCAGGGGGCGCATGGCTACACCTTC

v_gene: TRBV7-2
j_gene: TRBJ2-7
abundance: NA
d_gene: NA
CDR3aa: CASSDYEQYF
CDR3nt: TGTGCCAGCAGCGACTACGAGCAGTACTTC

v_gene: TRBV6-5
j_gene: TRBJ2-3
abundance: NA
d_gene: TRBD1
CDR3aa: CASSYRDRNTDTQYF
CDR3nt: TGTGCCAGCAGTTACCGGGACAGAAACACAGATACGCAGTATTTT

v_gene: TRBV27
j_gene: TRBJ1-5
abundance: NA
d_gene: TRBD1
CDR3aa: CASSLGQGVNQPQHF
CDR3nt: TGTGCCAGCAGTCTCGGACAGGGGGTGAATCAGCCCCAGCATTTT

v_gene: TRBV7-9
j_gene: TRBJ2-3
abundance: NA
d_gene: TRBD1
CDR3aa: CASSLAPGGLTDTQYF
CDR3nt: TGTGCCAGCAGCTTAGCCCCAGGGGGATTGACAGATACGCAGTATTTT

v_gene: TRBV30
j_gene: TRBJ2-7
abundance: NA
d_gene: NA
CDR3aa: CAWSPSVGRIPYEQYF
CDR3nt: TGTGCCTGGAGTCCCTCGGTCGGCAGAATACCCTACGAGCAGTACTTC

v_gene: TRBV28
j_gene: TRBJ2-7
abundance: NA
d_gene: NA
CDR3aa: CASRPQGRGYEQYF
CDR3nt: TGTGCCAGCAGACCACAGGGTAGGGGATACGAGCAGTACTTC

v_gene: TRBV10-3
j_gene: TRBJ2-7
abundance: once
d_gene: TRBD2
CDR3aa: CAISERGRAYEQYF
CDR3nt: TGTGCCATCAGTGAACGAGGGAGGGCCTACGAGCAGTACTTC

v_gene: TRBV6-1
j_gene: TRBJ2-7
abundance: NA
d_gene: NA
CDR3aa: CASSEAVTVLDLWSSYEQYF
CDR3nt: TGTGCCAGCAGTGAAGCAGTCACGGTCCTCGATTTATGGAGCTCCTACGAGCAGTACTTC

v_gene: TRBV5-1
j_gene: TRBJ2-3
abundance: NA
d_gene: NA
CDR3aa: CASSYYWREEDTQYF
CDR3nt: TGCGCCAGCAGCTACTACTGGAGGGAGGAAGATACGCAGTATTTT

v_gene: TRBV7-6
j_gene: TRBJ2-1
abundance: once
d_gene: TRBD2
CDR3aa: CASSLRRRVSSGGSNEQFF
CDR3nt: TGTGCCAGCAGCTTAAGACGTCGGGTTTCTAGCGGGGGGTCCAATGAGCAGTTCTTC

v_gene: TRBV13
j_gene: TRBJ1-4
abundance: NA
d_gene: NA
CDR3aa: CASSFTATNEKLFF
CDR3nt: TGTGCCAGCAGCTTTACAGCAACTAATGAAAAACTGTTTTTT

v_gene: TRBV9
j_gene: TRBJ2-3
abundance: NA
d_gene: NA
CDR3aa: CASSPSAHMGGTDTQYF
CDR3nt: TGTGCCAGCAGCCCCAGCGCCCACATGGGGGGCACAGATACGCAGTATTTT